The source of this T cell receptor (beta chain) is a study of T cell changes during pregnancy in multiple sclerosis. Unmatched junction bases numbered 3, after V lost 5 bases and J lost 2 bases. CDR3 length equals 15 residues. Germline CDR1 is MNHEY and CDR2 is SVGAGI. Produced via immunoSEQ multiplex PCR; TCRdb's table is partial and in-frame only. The top ten hold roughly 8.7% of the sample, which has about 38,000 clones, more than 85% seen once. The clonotype comes from a female donor with multiple sclerosis, enrolled in a pregnancy study. The V gene is TRBV6-5, the J gene TRBJ1-1, with 12 bases identical to TRBD1. Sequencing was performed on CD8+ T cells from peripheral blood mononuclear cells, taken in the third trimester of pregnancy. CDR3 nucleotide sequence: TGTGCCAGCAGTACTGGGACAGGGGGCAACACTGAAGCTTTCTTT. Its translation: CASSTGTGGNTEAFF.